This T cell receptor beta chain was recovered during a study of breast tumors, draining lymph nodes, adjacent tissues. Whole-study findings and limits: Tumor repertoires ranked between lymph nodes and nontumor tissue in diversity, with V and J gene preferences. The data were judged consistent with most tumor T cells coming from lymph node and expanding in tumor. Luminal-like breast cancer showed significantly higher tumor–nontumor repertoire similarity than basal-like. Tumor T cell lymph node origin was a supported hypothesis, not proven.

TCRdb re-called the multiplex PCR reads through MiXCR, storing one row per CDR3 protein. This sample has 140,000 or so distinct CDR3 sequences, with about 33% found just once. The lymph nodes were axillary draining lymph nodes from breast cancer patients. Germline V gene data show CDR1 as MRHNA and CDR2 as SNTAGT. V gave up 6 bases and J gave up 0 bases, with 15 bases separating them. The CDR3 is 15 residues long. This clonotype was seen at least ten times. What it recognizes is unknown. Input material: axillary lymph node tissue. The TCR comes from a female donor with breast cancer. Some clones in this sample may be carry-over from other donors' samples. V is TRBV6-4 and J is TRBJ2-7; D call uncertain. The CDR3 protein is CASSAGPDSSYEQYF. For the CDR3, the DNA is TGTGCCAGCAGCGCAGGACCGGATAGCTCCTACGAGCAGTACTTC.